Listed below are T cell receptor beta chains from one sample, sequenced in a study of T cells in Graves' hyperthyroidism and ophthalmopathy. TCRdb fed the multiplex PCR reads into MiXCR, producing one record per CDR3 protein. This table has 500,000 to 650,000 distinct CDR3 sequences, roughly 15% appearing once. The specimen sequenced was blood. These receptor sequences come from a woman in her forties or fifties with Graves' ophthalmopathy. Both conserved end residues are part of each CDR3. Each record gives: clone size, J gene, V gene, D gene, CDR3 DNA, CDR3 protein. A D gene is named only where the DNA matches it firmly. Only some rows state a clone size, as once, few, many or a class for expanded clones.

many,TRBJ2-1,TRBV6-1,TRBD2,TGTGCCAGTCAAAGGCCTAGCGGGAGACCCGAGCAGTTCTTC,CASQRPSGRPEQFF
many,TRBJ2-1,TRBV5-1,-,TGCGCCAGCAGCTTGGCGAGCAAGAATAGGGGCAATGAGCAGTTCTTC,CASSLASKNRGNEQFF
many,TRBJ1-5,TRBV5-5,-,TGTGCCAGCACCCGGGGGGTGAATCAGCCCCAGCATTTT,CASTRGVNQPQHF
-,TRBJ1-1,TRBV6-2/TRBV6-3,TRBD1,TGTGCCAGCAGAAACGACAGGGGATGGGACACTGAAGCTTTCTTT,CASRNDRGWDTEAFF
-,TRBJ1-1,TRBV30,-,TGTGCCCCCACCGGGGGGAACACTGAAGCTTTCTTT,CAPTGGNTEAFF
many,TRBJ2-5,TRBV7-2,-,TGTGCCAGCAGCCTTCTTAGGGACCTCGTGGAGACCCAGTACTTC,CASSLLRDLVETQYF
many,TRBJ2-2,TRBV12-3/TRBV12-4,-,TGTGCCAGCAGTGGACTTCCGAACTCCGGGGAGCTGTTTTTT,CASSGLPNSGELFF
few,TRBJ2-7,TRBV14,-,TGTGCCAGCAGCCAGGACGCTGGTAGAACCTACGAGCAGTACTTC,CASSQDAGRTYEQYF
few,TRBJ1-1,TRBV9,TRBD1,TGTGCCAGCAGCGGAACGGGACAGAAGAACACTGAAGCTTTCTTT,CASSGTGQKNTEAFF
-,TRBJ2-7,TRBV4-3,-,TGCGCCAGCAGCCAAGAGTCTCCCGGGTTAAGCTCCTACGAGCAGTACTTC,CASSQESPGLSSYEQYF
few,TRBJ2-7,TRBV7-9,-,TGTGCCAGCAGCTTCGGCGGGATAATTTACGAGCAGTACTTC,CASSFGGIIYEQYF
many,TRBJ2-7,TRBV28,-,TGTGCCAGCAATCCTTCGGGAACAGGGTTTGTTTACGAGCAGTACTTC,CASNPSGTGFVYEQYF
many,TRBJ1-1,TRBV6-6,-,TGTGCCAGCAGTTACTCGCAGGGCCTGAAGTCGAACACTGAAGCTTTCTTT,CASSYSQGLKSNTEAFF
many,TRBJ1-1,TRBV29-1,-,TGCAGCGTTGGAAGGGGAATGAACACTGAAGCTTTCTTT,CSVGRGMNTEAFF
-,TRBJ1-5,TRBV6-1,TRBD1,TGTGCCAGCAGCTACAGGGGGTCCAGCAATCAGCCCCAGCATTTT,CASSYRGSSNQPQHF
-,TRBJ2-1,TRBV29-1,TRBD2,TGCAGCGTCGACGGGGGGGCCTACAATGAGCAGTTCTTC,CSVDGGAYNEQFF